The rows below give T cell receptor beta chains drawn from one sample of a study of beta chain features in type 1 diabetes. The data were produced by immunoSEQ multiplex PCR, yet TCRdb's version contains in-frame clones alone and is incomplete. The data show approximately 250,000 clones, about 9.3% seen once. The source material was naive CD4+ T cells from blood. All receptors derive from a woman between 18 and 29 years old in good health. Both conserved end residues are part of each CDR3. A D gene is named only where the DNA matches it firmly. Some rows mark clone size as missing; the rest say once, few, many or name a class of expanded clone.

TRBJ1-1 | - | - | TRBV5-1 | TGCGCCAGCAGCTTGGGGGGATTAGGGGACACTGAAGCTTTCTTT | CASSLGGLGDTEAFF
TRBJ2-1 | few | - | TRBV27 | TGTGCCAGCAGAGAGATGCTATACAATGAGCAGTTCTTC | CASREMLYNEQFF
TRBJ1-1 | few | - | TRBV7-2 | TGTGCCAGCAGCCATGAAGCGGGGTTGGGAACTGAAGCTTTCTTT | CASSHEAGLGTEAFF
TRBJ1-2 | - | TRBD1 | TRBV11-2 | TGTGCCAGCAGGTTACAGGGGTCAGGTTCCCATGGCTACACCTTC | CASRLQGSGSHGYTF
TRBJ1-2 | few | - | TRBV6-6 | TGTGCCAGCGGCGGTGAACAAGTAGATGGCTACACCTTC | CASGGEQVDGYTF
TRBJ1-1 | - | - | TRBV14 | TGTGCCAGCAGCCAAGAACAGCCGGGGACTGAAGCTTTCTTT | CASSQEQPGTEAFF
TRBJ1-2 | - | - | TRBV5-4 | TGTGCCAGCAGCTTGGCGGCAGGGCTTAACTATGGCTACACCTTC | CASSLAAGLNYGYTF
TRBJ2-5 | few | TRBD1 | TRBV28 | TGTGCCAGCAGTTTCAACGGGACAGGGGGGGAACAAGAGACCCAGTACTTC | CASSFNGTGGEQETQYF
TRBJ1-1 | few | TRBD1 | TRBV30 | TGTGCCGGGGACAGGGATCGGGCTGAAGCTTTCTTT | CAGDRDRAEAFF
TRBJ2-5 | few | - | TRBV7-6 | TGTGCCAGCAGCTTTAGGCGGGAAGAGACCCAGTACTTC | CASSFRREETQYF
TRBJ2-2 | few | - | TRBV11-2 | TGTGCCAGCAGCTTATTTTTAACTCCCGGGGAGCTGTTTTTT | CASSLFLTPGELFF